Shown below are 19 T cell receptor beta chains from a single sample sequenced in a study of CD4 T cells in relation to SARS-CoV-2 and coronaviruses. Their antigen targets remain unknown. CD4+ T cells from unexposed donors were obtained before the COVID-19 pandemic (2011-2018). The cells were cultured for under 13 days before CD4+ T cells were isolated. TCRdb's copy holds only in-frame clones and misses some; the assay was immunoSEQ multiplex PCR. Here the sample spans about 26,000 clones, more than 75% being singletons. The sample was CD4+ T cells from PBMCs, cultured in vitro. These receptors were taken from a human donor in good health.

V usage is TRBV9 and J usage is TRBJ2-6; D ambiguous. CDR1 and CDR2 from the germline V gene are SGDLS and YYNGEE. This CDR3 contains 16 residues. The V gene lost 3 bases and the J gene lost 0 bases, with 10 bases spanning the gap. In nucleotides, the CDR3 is TGTGCCAGCAGCGGCCCTATCCTCTCTGGGGCCAACGTCCTGACTTTC. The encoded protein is CASSGPILSGANVLTF. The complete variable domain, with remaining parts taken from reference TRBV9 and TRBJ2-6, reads DSGVTQTPKHLITATGQRVTLRCSPRSGDLSVYWYQQSLDQGLQFLIQYYNGEERAKGNILERFSAQQFPDLHSELNLSSLELGDSALYFCASSGPILSGANVLTFGAGSRLTVL.

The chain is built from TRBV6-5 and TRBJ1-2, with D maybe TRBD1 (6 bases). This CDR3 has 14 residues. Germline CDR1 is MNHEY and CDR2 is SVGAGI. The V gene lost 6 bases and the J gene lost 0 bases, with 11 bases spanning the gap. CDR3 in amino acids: CASSSGTTNYGYTF. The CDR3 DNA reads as TGTGCCAGCAGCTCGGGGACAACTAACTATGGCTACACCTTC.

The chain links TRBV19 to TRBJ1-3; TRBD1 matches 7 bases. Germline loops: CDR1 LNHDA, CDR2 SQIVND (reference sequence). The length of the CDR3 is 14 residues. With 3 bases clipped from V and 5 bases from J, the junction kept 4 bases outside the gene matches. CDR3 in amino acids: CASSMDRSRNTIYF. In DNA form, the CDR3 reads TGTGCCAGTAGTATGGACAGGAGCAGAAACACCATATATTTT.

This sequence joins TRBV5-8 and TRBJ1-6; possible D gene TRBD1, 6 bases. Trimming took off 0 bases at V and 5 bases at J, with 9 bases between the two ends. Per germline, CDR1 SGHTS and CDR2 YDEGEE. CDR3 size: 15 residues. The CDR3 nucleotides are TGTGCCAGCAGCTTGGGGACAGTAAATAATTCACCCCTCCACTTT. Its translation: CASSLGTVNNSPLHF.

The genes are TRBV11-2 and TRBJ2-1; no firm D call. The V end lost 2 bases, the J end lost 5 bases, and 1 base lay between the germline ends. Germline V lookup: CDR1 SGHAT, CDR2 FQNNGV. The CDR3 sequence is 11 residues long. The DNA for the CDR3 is TGTGCCAGCAGCTTAAACAATGAGCAGTTCTTC. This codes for CASSLNNEQFF. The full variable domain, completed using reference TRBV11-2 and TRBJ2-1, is EAGVAQSPRYKIIEKRQSVAFWCNPISGHATLYWYQQILGQGPKLLIQFQNNGVVDDSQLPKDRFSAERLKGVDSTLKIQPAKLEDSAVYLCASSLNNEQFFGPGTRLTVL.

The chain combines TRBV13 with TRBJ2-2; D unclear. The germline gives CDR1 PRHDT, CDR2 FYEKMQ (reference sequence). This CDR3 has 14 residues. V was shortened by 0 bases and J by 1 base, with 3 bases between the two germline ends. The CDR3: CASSLGWNTGELFF. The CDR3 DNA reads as TGTGCCAGCAGCTTAGGCTGGAACACCGGGGAGCTGTTTTTT.

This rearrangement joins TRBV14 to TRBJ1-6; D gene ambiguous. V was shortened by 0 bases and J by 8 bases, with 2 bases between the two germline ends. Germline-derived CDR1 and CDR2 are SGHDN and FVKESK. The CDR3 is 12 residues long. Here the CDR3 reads CASSQDYSPLHF. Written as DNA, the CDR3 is TGTGCCAGCAGCCAAGACTATTCACCCCTCCACTTT.

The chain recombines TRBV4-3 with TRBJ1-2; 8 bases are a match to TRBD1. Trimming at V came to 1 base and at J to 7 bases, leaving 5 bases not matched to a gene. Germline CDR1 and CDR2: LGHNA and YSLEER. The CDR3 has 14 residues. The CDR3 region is CASSQGQGAIGYTF. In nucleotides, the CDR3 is TGCGCCAGCAGCCAAGGGCAGGGGGCGATTGGCTACACCTTC.

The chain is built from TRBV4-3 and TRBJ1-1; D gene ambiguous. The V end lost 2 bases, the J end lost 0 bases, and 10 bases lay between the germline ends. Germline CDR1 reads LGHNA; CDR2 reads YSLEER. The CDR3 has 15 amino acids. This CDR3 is CASSQQFSLNTEAFF. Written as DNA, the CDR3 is TGCGCCAGCAGCCAACAGTTCTCCCTGAACACTGAAGCTTTCTTT.

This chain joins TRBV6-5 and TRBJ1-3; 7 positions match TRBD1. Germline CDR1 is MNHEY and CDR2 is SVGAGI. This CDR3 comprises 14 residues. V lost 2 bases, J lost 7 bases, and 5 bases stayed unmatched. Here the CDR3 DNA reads TGTGCCAGCAGTTACCGCAGGGGGTCCAACACCATATATTTT. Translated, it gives CASSYRRGSNTIYF.

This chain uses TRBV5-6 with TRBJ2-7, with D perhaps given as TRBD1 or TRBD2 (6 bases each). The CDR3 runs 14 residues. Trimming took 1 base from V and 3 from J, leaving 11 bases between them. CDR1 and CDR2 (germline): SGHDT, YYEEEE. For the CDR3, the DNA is TGTGCCAGCAGCTTGCGGGGGCCGAGCTACGAGCAGTACTTC. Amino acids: CASSLRGPSYEQYF.

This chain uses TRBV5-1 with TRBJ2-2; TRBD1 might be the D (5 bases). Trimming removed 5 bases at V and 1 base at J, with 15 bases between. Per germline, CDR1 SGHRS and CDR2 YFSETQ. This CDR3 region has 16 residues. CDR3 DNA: TGCGCCAGCAGTTTGTTGACAGTTGTGAACACCGGGGAGCTGTTTTTT. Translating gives CASSLLTVVNTGELFF.

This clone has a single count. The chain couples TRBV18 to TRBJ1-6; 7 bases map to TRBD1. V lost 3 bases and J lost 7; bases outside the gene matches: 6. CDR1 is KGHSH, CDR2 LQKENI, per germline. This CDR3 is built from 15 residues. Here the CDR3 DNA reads TGTGCCAGCTCACCGTCGACAGGGAGAAATTCACCCCTCCACTTT. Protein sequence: CASSPSTGRNSPLHF.

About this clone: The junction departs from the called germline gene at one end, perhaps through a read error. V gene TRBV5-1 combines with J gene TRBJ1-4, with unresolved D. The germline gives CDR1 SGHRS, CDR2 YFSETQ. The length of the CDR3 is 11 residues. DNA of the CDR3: TGCGCCAGCGGCTTTAATGAAAAACTGTTTTTT. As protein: CASGFNEKLFF.

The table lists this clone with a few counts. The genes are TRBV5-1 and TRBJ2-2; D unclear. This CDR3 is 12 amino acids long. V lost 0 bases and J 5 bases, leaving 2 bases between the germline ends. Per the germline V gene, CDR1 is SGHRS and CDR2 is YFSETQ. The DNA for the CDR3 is TGCGCCAGCAGCTTGGATACCGGGGAGCTGTTTTTT. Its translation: CASSLDTGELFF. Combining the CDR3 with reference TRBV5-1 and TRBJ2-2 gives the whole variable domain KAGVTQTPRYLIKTRGQQVTLSCSPISGHRSVSWYQQTPGQGLQFLFEYFSETQRNKGNFPGRFSGRQFSNSRSEMNVSTLELGDSALYLCASSLDTGELFFGEGSRLTVL.

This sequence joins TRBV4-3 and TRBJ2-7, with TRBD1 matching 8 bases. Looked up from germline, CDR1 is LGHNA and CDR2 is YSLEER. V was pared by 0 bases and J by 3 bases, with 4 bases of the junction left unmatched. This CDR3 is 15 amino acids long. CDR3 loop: CASSQDAGGYYEQYF. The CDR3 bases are TGCGCCAGCAGCCAAGATGCAGGGGGCTACTACGAGCAGTACTTC.

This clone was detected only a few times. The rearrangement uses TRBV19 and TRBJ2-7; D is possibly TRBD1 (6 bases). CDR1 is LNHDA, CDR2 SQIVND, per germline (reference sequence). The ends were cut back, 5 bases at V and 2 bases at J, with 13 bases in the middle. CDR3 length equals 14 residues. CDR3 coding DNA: TGTGCCAGTAGTCTTGGACAGCTTACCTACGAGCAGTACTTC. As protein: CASSLGQLTYEQYF.

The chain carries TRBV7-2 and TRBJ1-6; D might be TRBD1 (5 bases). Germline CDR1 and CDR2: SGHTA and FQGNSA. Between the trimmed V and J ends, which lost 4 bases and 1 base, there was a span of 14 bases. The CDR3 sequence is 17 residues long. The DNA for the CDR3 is TGTGCCAGCAGCTGGGGTCAGGGCCCATCCTATAATTCACCCCTCCACTTT. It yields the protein CASSWGQGPSYNSPLHF.

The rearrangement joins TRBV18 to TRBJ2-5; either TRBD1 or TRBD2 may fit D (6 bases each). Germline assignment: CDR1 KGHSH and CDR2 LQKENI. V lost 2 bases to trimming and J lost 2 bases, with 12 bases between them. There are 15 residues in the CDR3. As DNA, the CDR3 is TGTGCCAGCTCACCAGGGGGGCCACTACAAGAGACCCAGTACTTC. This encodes CASSPGGPLQETQYF.